Shown below are 30 T cell receptor beta chains from a single sample sequenced in a study of blood T cell repertoires in COVID-19. TCRdb's table, derived via immunoSEQ multiplex PCR, lists solely in-frame clones and lacks some. The sample includes about 300,000 clones, about 91% seen only once; the top ten take roughly 6.9%. Sequenced sample: peripheral blood. Receptor source: a woman in her thirties who had recovered from COVID-19.

The gene calls are TRBV9 and TRBJ2-7, with D unclear. The CDR3 is 13 amino acids. CDR1 SGDLS and CDR2 YYNGEE come from the germline V gene. The ends were cut back, 0 bases at V and 7 bases at J, with 11 bases in the middle. In DNA, the CDR3 is TGTGCCAGCAGCGTAGGGATAGGCGGAGAGCAGTACTTC. As protein: CASSVGIGGEQYF.

This sequence joins TRBV19 and TRBJ2-7, with a weak D call TRBD1 (6 bases). Trimming shortened V by 4 bases and J by 3 bases, and 16 bases separated the two germline ends. The CDR3 loop spans 15 amino acids. Germline loops: CDR1 LNHDA, CDR2 SQIVND (reference sequence). The CDR3 coding sequence is TGTGCCAGTAGTAGGTCGAGGGGGTTGAGCTACGAGCAGTACTTC. This encodes CASSRSRGLSYEQYF.

The CDR3 nucleotides read TGTGCCACCAGCCCCGGGGGGGGAGATACGCAGTATTTT. This codes for CATSPGGGDTQYF. This rearrangement joins TRBV15 to TRBJ2-3; TRBD2 matches 8 bases. V lost 5 bases and J lost 5; bases outside the gene matches: 3. There are 13 residues in the CDR3. Germline V gene sequence: CDR1 LNHNV, CDR2 YYDKDF (reference sequence).

This clone occurred once. J is TRBJ1-2 and V is TRBV19; no reliable D call. Germline V gives CDR1 LNHDA, CDR2 SQIVND (reference sequence). The CDR3 runs to 13 residues. Trimming cost V 3 bases and J 6 bases, with 11 bases left between them. In DNA form, the CDR3 reads TGTGCCAGTAGTATGAGTTCAGGTCATGGCTACACCTTC. This encodes CASSMSSGHGYTF.

The J gene is TRBJ1-1, the V gene TRBV24-1, with D perhaps matching TRBD1 (5 bases). The CDR3 totals 15 residues. Trimming took 3 bases from V and 0 from J, leaving 10 bases between them. The germline V gene has CDR1 KGHDR and CDR2 SFDVKD. The CDR3 sequence: CATSDSRVMNTEAFF. In DNA form, the CDR3 reads TGTGCCACCAGTGATAGCAGGGTTATGAACACTGAAGCTTTCTTT.

The chain combines TRBV5-8 with TRBJ2-1; the match to TRBD2 covers 13 bases. Germline V gene lookup returns CDR1 SGHTS and CDR2 YDEGEE. V dropped 3 bases and J dropped 5; count of bases not matched to a gene: 8. The CDR3 is 17 amino acids. The CDR3 is CASSSRLAGGPNNEQFF. Written as DNA, the CDR3 is TGTGCCAGCAGCTCTCGACTAGCGGGGGGACCCAACAATGAGCAGTTCTTC. The complete variable domain, with remaining parts taken from reference TRBV5-8 and TRBJ2-1, reads EAGVTQSPTHLIKTRGQQATLRCSPISGHTSVYWYQQALGLGLQFLLWYDEGEERNRGNFPPRFSGRQFPNYSSELNVNALELEDSALYLCASSSRLAGGPNNEQFFGPGTRLTVL.

The V gene is TRBV5-1, the J gene TRBJ2-1; TRBD1 matches 11 bases. From germline, CDR1 is SGHRS and CDR2 YFSETQ. The CDR3 is 15 residues long. Trimming removed 5 bases from V and 7 bases from J; junction bases left unmatched: 8. The CDR3 DNA follows: TGCGCCAGCAGAACCGGGACAGGGGGACGAAATGAGCAGTTCTTC. Protein sequence: CASRTGTGGRNEQFF.

This clone was picked up one time. The CDR3 loop is CSVEEPGLAGPTDTQYF. The CDR3 coding sequence is TGCAGCGTTGAAGAACCGGGACTAGCGGGCCCCACAGATACGCAGTATTTT. J is TRBJ2-3 and V is TRBV29-1; 12 bases map to TRBD2. Germline CDR1 and CDR2: SQVTM and ANQGSEA. V gave up 0 bases and J gave up 2 bases; unmatched junction bases: 6. The CDR3 is made up of 17 amino acids.

V is TRBV19 and J is TRBJ1-2, with a possible D match to TRBD1 (5 bases). Germline loops: CDR1 LNHDA, CDR2 SQIVND (reference sequence). CDR3 length: 13 amino acids. The V end lost 6 bases, the J end lost 2 bases, and 10 bases lay between the germline ends. The CDR3 DNA is TGTGCCAGTAGGGGCCAGGGCAACTATGGCTACACCTTC. Protein product: CASRGQGNYGYTF. The complete variable domain, with remaining parts taken from reference TRBV19 and TRBJ1-2, reads DGGITQSPKYLFRKEGQNVTLSCEQNLNHDAMYWYRQDPGQGLRLIYYSQIVNDFQKGDIAEGYSVSREKKESFPLTVTSAQKNPTAFYLCASRGQGNYGYTFGSGTRLTVV.

V is TRBV19 and J is TRBJ1-1, with TRBD1 matching 7 bases. There are 14 residues in the CDR3. V gave up 3 bases and J gave up 12 bases; unmatched junction bases: 13. Germline loops: CDR1 LNHDA, CDR2 SQIVND (reference sequence). DNA for the CDR3: TGTGCCAGTAGTATGATCGACAGGGCGGAGGGGACTTTCTTT. This gives the protein CASSMIDRAEGTFF.

This clone was found a few times. V is TRBV7-9 and J is TRBJ2-1; D may be TRBD1 (6 bases). V lost 7 bases to trimming and J lost 5 bases, with 21 bases between them. The length of the CDR3 is 16 residues. Germline-derived CDR1 and CDR2 are SEHNR and FQNEAQ (reference sequence). The CDR3 coding sequence is TGTGCCAGCACCGAACTGAGAGGACAGAGCAACAATGAGCAGTTCTTC. It codes for CASTELRGQSNNEQFF.

The chain is built from TRBV30 and TRBJ2-5; no definite D call. Trimming cost V 2 bases and J 6 bases, with 10 bases left between them. The length of the CDR3 is 12 residues. CDR1 is GTSNPN and CDR2 is SVGIG in the germline V gene (reference sequence). CDR3: CAWSPGTKTQYF. The CDR3 coding sequence is TGTGCCTGGAGTCCCGGTACTAAGACCCAGTACTTC.

The rearrangement joins TRBV6-2 or TRBV6-3 to TRBJ1-5; TRBD1 matches at 8 bases. Germline V gives CDR1 MNHEY, CDR2 SVGEGT. Trimming cost V 2 bases and J 0 bases; bases outside gene matches: 3. The CDR3 spans 16 residues. This CDR3 is CASSYRDRFSNQPQHF. The CDR3 DNA is TGTGCCAGCAGTTACCGGGACAGGTTTAGCAATCAGCCCCAGCATTTT.

This sequence joins TRBV7-9 and TRBJ2-5; TRBD1 is a possible D gene (6 bases). V was pared by 0 bases and J by 5 bases, with 10 bases between. Germline V gene data show CDR1 as SEHNR and CDR2 as FQNEAQ (reference sequence). The CDR3 totals 14 residues. The CDR3 loop is CASSLALRGETQYF. CDR3 DNA sequence: TGTGCCAGCAGCTTAGCGCTAAGGGGGGAGACCCAGTACTTC.

This clone came up once. This chain uses TRBV5-1 with TRBJ2-7; 7 nucleotides align to TRBD1. Trimming cost V 4 bases and J 0 bases; bases outside gene matches: 7. The CDR3 covers 15 residues. Germline assignment: CDR1 SGHRS and CDR2 YFSETQ. The CDR3 sequence: CASSRDSSISYEQYF. The CDR3 nucleotides read TGCGCCAGCAGCAGGGACAGCTCGATCTCCTACGAGCAGTACTTC.

This chain connects TRBV9 to TRBJ1-1; D is perhaps TRBD1 (6 bases). The CDR3 contains 13 residues. Trimming left V 7 bases short and J 1 base short, with 11 bases between. The germline CDR1 and CDR2 sequences are SGDLS and YYNGEE. CDR3 coding DNA: TGTGCCAGCTCCAGGGGTCGGAACACTGAAGCTTTCTTT. Encoded protein: CASSRGRNTEAFF.

The chain recombines TRBV30 with TRBJ2-1; possible D gene TRBD2, 5 bases. V was pared by 5 bases and J by 9 bases, with 11 bases between. Looked up from germline, CDR1 is GTSNPN and CDR2 is SVGIG (reference sequence). The CDR3 extends over 11 amino acids. CDR3 nucleotide sequence: TGTGCCTGGGGCCACCGGGGTGAGCAGTTCTTC. Protein product: CAWGHRGEQFF. The full variable domain, its missing parts supplied by reference TRBV30 and TRBJ2-1, is SQTIHQWPATLVQPVGSPLSLECTVEGTSNPNLYWYRQAAGRGLQLLFYSVGIGQISSEVPQNLSASRPQDRQFILSSKKLLLSDSGFYLCAWGHRGEQFFGPGTRLTVL.

V usage is TRBV6-5 and J usage is TRBJ1-2; D gene unclear. This CDR3 contains 15 residues. V lost 0 bases, J lost 2 bases, and 10 bases lay in between. In germline, CDR1 is MNHEY, CDR2 SVGAGI. The CDR3 spells CASSYSTSPNYGYTF. The CDR3 region has the DNA TGTGCCAGCAGTTACTCGACATCCCCCAACTATGGCTACACCTTC.

The chain is built from TRBV27 and TRBJ2-6; 8 bases line up with TRBD1. The V gene end was trimmed by 5 bases and the J gene end by 1 base; junction bases not matched to a gene: 7. The germline V gene has CDR1 MNHEY and CDR2 SMNVEV (reference sequence). The CDR3 consists of 17 residues. The CDR3 sequence is CASSRDRSFSGANVLTF. CDR3 nucleotide sequence: TGTGCCAGCAGTAGGGACAGGTCTTTTTCTGGGGCCAACGTCCTGACTTTC.

This chain uses TRBV24-1 with TRBJ2-7; 9 nucleotides match TRBD1. This CDR3 is built from 15 residues. With 2 bases clipped from V and 2 bases from J, the junction kept 3 bases outside the gene matches. CDR1 is KGHDR, CDR2 SFDVKD, per germline. CDR3 sequence reads: CATSDSGTGTYEQYF. CDR3 nucleotide sequence: TGTGCCACCAGTGATTCCGGGACAGGGACCTACGAGCAGTACTTC.

The chain links TRBV5-1 to TRBJ2-7; tentative D call: TRBD2 (6 bases). Germline CDR1 SGHRS, CDR2 YFSETQ. Trimming shortened V by 4 bases and J by 7 bases, and 18 bases separated the two germline ends. The CDR3 spans 14 residues. The CDR3 sequence is CASSNARGFGEQYF. Written as DNA, the CDR3 is TGCGCCAGCAGCAACGCCCGGGGGTTTGGAGAGCAGTACTTC.

This chain uses TRBV10-3 with TRBJ1-3; 8 bases fit TRBD1. The CDR3 is 15 residues long. V dropped 6 bases and J dropped 3; count of bases not matched to a gene: 7. From germline, CDR1 is ENHRY and CDR2 SYGVKD. CDR3 residues: CAISLDRGDGNTIYF. The CDR3 nucleotides are TGTGCCATCAGCCTTGACAGGGGCGATGGAAACACCATATATTTT.

This chain connects TRBV5-1 to TRBJ1-2, with 9 bases aligning to TRBD1. This CDR3 is 16 amino acids long. Germline V gene lookup returns CDR1 SGHRS and CDR2 YFSETQ. With V trimmed by 1 base and J by 6 bases, 10 bases remained unmatched. DNA of the CDR3: TGCGCCAGCAGCTTGAACCCGGGACAGGGACCCCATGGCTACACCTTC. It codes for CASSLNPGQGPHGYTF.

The chain uses TRBV3-1 (or the pseudogene TRBV3-2) and TRBJ2-5; a possible D gene is TRBD2 (6 bases). The CDR3 loop spans 13 amino acids. V was clipped by 7 bases and J by 5 bases, with 14 bases between them. Germline CDR1 is LGHDT and CDR2 is YNNKEL (reference sequence). CDR3 nucleotide sequence: TGTGCCAGCAAGCGACTAGGACGGGAGACCCAGTACTTC. Translating gives CASKRLGRETQYF.

This chain connects TRBV6-6 to TRBJ2-1; 9 bases match TRBD2. Germline V CDR1 and CDR2: MNHNY, SVGAGI (reference sequence). V gave up 11 bases and J gave up 3 bases; unmatched junction bases: 2. The CDR3 is 12 residues long. The CDR3 DNA follows: TGTGCCGCGGGGGGGGTCTACAATGAGCAGTTCTTC. Translating it yields CAAGGVYNEQFF.

The genes are TRBV11-3 and TRBJ2-3; 7 bases align to TRBD2. The CDR3 is made up of 16 amino acids. The V gene end was trimmed by 0 bases and the J gene end by 4 bases; junction bases not matched to a gene: 7. The germline V gene encodes CDR1 SGHNT and CDR2 YENEEA. The CDR3 DNA reads TGTGCCAGCAGCTTAGAAGGAGGACTAGGGGCAGATACGCAGTATTTT. Its protein product is CASSLEGGLGADTQYF.

The chain is built from TRBV30 and TRBJ1-1; a possible D gene is TRBD1 (5 bases). Germline V CDR1 and CDR2: GTSNPN, SVGIG (reference sequence). The CDR3 runs 11 residues. With 3 bases removed from V and 5 bases from J, the gap between germline ends came to 7 bases. The CDR3 loop is CAWRTGTEAFF. The CDR3 region has the DNA TGTGCCTGGAGAACAGGAACTGAAGCTTTCTTT.

The chain uses TRBV19 and TRBJ1-5; D is possibly TRBD1 (6 bases). CDR3 length: 16 residues. Germline loops: CDR1 LNHDA, CDR2 SQIVND (reference sequence). V was trimmed by 5 bases and J by 6 bases, leaving 20 bases between them. The CDR3 sequence: CASSPPRQVFGQPQHF. As DNA, the CDR3 is TGTGCCAGTAGTCCCCCCAGACAGGTCTTCGGTCAGCCCCAGCATTTT.

This chain uses TRBV19 with TRBJ2-1; 8 bases fit TRBD1. Germline V gene data show CDR1 as LNHDA and CDR2 as SQIVND (reference sequence). The CDR3 contains 15 residues. V shed 3 bases and J 4 bases; nucleotides not matched to a gene: 5. CDR3 amino acids: CASSIGGTGYNEQFF. The CDR3 nucleotides read TGTGCCAGTAGTATTGGCGGGACAGGTTACAATGAGCAGTTCTTC.

J is TRBJ2-7 and V is TRBV7-2, with 7 positions matching TRBD2. The CDR3 sequence is 16 residues long. Per germline, CDR1 SGHTA and CDR2 FQGNSA. With V trimmed by 1 base and J by 0 bases, 6 bases remained unmatched. The CDR3 loop reads CASSLESGVRSYEQYF. CDR3 coding DNA: TGTGCCAGCAGCTTAGAGAGCGGGGTCCGCTCCTACGAGCAGTACTTC.